This T cell receptor (beta chain) stems from a study of cytomegalovirus exposure and HLA in healthy donors. The primer mix had 60 Vbeta and 13 Jbeta primers. The protocol was immunoSEQ multiplex PCR, while the TCRdb copy is restricted to in-frame clones and leaves out a portion. The sample shows more than 130,000 clones, roughly four fifths of them seen only once. This CDR3 comprises 16 residues. A remark on this clone: At one of its ends the junction is not consistent with the germline gene, which may arise from a read error.

This sequence was found in a human donor in good health. The chain links TRBV23-1 to TRBJ2-2, with TRBD2 matching 9 bases. TRBV23-1 is assigned to the ORF class and has an uncertain function. Sequenced sample: PBMCs. The CDR3 nucleotides are TGCGCCACCAGTTGGGTGGTACTAGCGGGCACCGGGGAGCTGTTTTTT. Encoded protein: CATSWVVLAGTGELFF.